The clone carrying this TCR beta chain has only one observation. Which cohort a participant joined came from the clinical history participants gave. This sample is drawn from a study of blood T cell repertoires in COVID-19. About the study: COVID-19 samples from acute and convalescent phases originated in the United States, Italy and Spain.

Libraries were prepared by immunoSEQ multiplex PCR; TCRdb keeps only in-frame clonotypes and omits some of them. The top ten hold 5.5% to 7.5% of the sample, which has 200,000 to 250,000 clones, less than 90% seen once. This CDR3 comprises 13 residues. The V segment lost 4 bases and the J segment 6 bases; nucleotides outside the gene matches: 6. CDR1 is SGHNT and CDR2 is YYREEE in the germline V gene (reference sequence). This sequence joins TRBV5-4 and TRBJ1-2, with 7 nucleotides matching TRBD1. The TCR originated in a woman aged 40 to 55 who had recovered from COVID-19. Sample: PBMCs or T cells enriched from blood (not recorded which). The CDR3 region has the DNA TGTGCCAGCAGCCAAGACAGGGAACATGGCTACACCTTC. Amino acid sequence: CASSQDREHGYTF. Variable domain in full (rest from reference TRBV5-4 and TRBJ1-2): ETGVTQSPTHLIKTRGQQVTLRCSSQSGHNTVSWYQQALGQGPQFIFQYYREEENGRGNFPPRFSGLQFPNYSSELNVNALELDDSALYLCASSQDREHGYTFGSGTRLTVV.